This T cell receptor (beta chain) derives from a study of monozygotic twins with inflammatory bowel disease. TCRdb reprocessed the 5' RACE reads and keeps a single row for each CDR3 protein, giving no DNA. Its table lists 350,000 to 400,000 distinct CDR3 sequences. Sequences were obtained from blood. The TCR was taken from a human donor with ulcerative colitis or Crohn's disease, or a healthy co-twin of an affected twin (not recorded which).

The CDR3 is CASSFRGRGANTGELFF. The chain joins TRBV5-1 to TRBJ2-2; TCRdb designates TRBD1, a call that cannot be tested without DNA. The CDR3 loop spans 17 amino acids. From germline, CDR1 is SGHRS and CDR2 YFSETQ.